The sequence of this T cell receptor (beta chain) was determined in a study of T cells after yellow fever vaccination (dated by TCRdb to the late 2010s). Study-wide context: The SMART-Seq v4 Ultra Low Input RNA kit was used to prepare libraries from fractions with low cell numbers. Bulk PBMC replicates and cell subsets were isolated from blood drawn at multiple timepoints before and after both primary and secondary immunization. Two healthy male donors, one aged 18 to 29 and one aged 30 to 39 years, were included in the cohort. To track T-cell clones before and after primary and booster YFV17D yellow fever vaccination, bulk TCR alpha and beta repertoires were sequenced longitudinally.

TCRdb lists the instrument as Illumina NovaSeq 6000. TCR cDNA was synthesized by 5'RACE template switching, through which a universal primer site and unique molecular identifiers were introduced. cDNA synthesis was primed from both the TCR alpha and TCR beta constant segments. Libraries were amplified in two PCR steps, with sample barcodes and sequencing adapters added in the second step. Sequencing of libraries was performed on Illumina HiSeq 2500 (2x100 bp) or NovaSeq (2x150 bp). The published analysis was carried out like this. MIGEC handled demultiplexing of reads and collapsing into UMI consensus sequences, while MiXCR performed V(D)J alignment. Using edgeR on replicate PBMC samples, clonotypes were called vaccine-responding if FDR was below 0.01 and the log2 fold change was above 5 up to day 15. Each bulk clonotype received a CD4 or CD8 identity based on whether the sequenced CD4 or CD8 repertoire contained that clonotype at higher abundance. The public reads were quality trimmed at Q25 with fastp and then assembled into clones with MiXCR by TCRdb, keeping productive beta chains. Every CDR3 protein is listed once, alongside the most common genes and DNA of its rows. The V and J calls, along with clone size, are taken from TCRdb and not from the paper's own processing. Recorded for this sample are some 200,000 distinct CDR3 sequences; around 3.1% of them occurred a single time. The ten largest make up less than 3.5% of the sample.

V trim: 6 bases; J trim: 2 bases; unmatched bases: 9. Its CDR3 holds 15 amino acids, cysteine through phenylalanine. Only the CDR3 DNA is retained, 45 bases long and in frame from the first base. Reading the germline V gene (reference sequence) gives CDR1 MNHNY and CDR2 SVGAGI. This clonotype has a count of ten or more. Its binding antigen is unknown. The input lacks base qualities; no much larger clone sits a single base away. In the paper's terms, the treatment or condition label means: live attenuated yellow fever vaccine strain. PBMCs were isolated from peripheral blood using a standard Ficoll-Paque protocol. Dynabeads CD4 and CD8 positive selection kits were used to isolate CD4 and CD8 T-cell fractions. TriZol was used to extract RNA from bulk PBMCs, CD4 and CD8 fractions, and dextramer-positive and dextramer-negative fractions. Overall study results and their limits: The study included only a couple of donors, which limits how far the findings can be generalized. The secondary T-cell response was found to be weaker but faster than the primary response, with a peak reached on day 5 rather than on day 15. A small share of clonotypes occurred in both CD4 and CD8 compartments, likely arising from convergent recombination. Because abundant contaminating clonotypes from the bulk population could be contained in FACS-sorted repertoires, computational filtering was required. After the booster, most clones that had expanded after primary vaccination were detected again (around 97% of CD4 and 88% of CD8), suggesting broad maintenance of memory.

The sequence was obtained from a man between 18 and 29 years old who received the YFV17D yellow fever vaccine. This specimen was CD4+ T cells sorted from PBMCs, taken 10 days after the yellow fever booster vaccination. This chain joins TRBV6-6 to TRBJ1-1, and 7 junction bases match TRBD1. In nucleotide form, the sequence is TGTGCCAGCAGCTCGAAGGGGGCGCGTAACACTGAAGCTTTCTTT. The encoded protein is CASSSKGARNTEAFF.